The sequence of this TCR beta chain was determined in a study of blood T cell repertoires in COVID-19. Across the study: Sample material is recorded as cDNA or gDNA derived from T cells, B-cell-depleted T cells, or PBMCs.

This CDR3 is 13 amino acids long. With 3 bases clipped from V and 6 bases from J, the junction kept 3 bases outside the gene matches. CDR1 LNHDA and CDR2 SQIVND come from the germline V gene (reference sequence). Authors' data handling: Amplification from reference gene primers served as the basis for estimated nucleated cell counts. The table came from immunoSEQ multiplex PCR; TCRdb's copy has only in-frame clones and leaves some out. For V, J and clone size, that table is used; D and trimming come from the DNA. The sample has approximately 200,000 clones, 60% to 80% seen once. The receptor comes from a man in his sixties with active or convalescent COVID-19. The chain combines TRBV19 with TRBJ1-2; 8 bases agree with TRBD1. The sequencing input was peripheral blood. The CDR3, as DNA: TGTGCCAGTAGTATGGACAGGGCGGATGGCTACACCTTC. It yields the protein CASSMDRADGYTF.